This T cell receptor beta chain was recorded in a study of cytotoxic CD8 clonotypes in ibrutinib-treated CLL. Study summary: Per sample, productive templates averaged approximately 250,000 and productive rearrangements averaged 94,082.

With respect to this clone: What it recognizes is unknown.

The CDR3 has 15 amino acids. The V gene lost 6 bases and the J gene lost 6 bases, with 17 bases spanning the gap. CDR1 is MNHNS and CDR2 is SASEGT in the germline V gene. Data came from immunoSEQ multiplex PCR; TCRdb stores just in-frame clones and leaves some out. The data show 50,000 to 65,000 clones, approximately 75% seen once. Study-wide results and limits: Rare overall, public clonotypes shrank or held steady under therapy.

The sequencing here drew on PBMCs, taken after 12 months of ibrutinib treatment. This clonotype was obtained from a human donor with chronic lymphocytic leukemia. J is TRBJ2-2 and V is TRBV6-1; tentative D call: TRBD1 (6 bases). This CDR3 is CASSARTVMSGELFF. CDR3 coding DNA: TGTGCCAGCAGCGCCAGGACAGTTATGTCCGGGGAGCTGTTTTTT.